This TCR beta chain came from a study of cytomegalovirus exposure and HLA in healthy donors (dated by TCRdb to about 2017). At the level of the whole study: An earlier analysis of 587 of the donors reported 250 to 350 Gb of sequence data and 117 million unique TCR beta sequences obtained from roughly 180 million T cells. In addition to the first cohort of several hundred subjects, a separate validation cohort of over 90 different subjects was used. Rather than using new phenotypic data, the later analysis identified candidate immune exposures from TCR beta sequences and from how often those sequences occurred across donors. Of the roughly 430 genotyped donors, about 80% fell in the genetic ancestry cluster associated with self-reported Caucasian donors. Every discovery cohort repertoire had been produced on one sequencing platform. To decide whether each TCR beta V gene segment behaved as functional or pseudogenic, an earlier analysis of 587 of the donors relied on high-throughput TCR beta sequencing. Among 350 to 400 genotyped donors of the cohort, an average of 235,054 unique TCR beta nucleotide sequences were sequenced per donor, roughly a sixth of them non-productive. Donor age, sex, ethnicity and CMV serostatus were compiled together with the repertoire data. Genome-wide SNP genotypes for about 65% of the roughly 670 donors were used in a later genetic analysis, which treated that subset as a discovery cohort. An early release covering 550 to 700 HLA-typed donors comprised roughly 300 gigabases of sequencing data and roughly 86 million unique TCR sequences. HLA typing covered class I and class II loci at four-digit resolution. The study used immunosequencing to profile the T cell repertoires of approximately 640 subjects and linked those repertoires to cytomegalovirus serostatus. The study combined high-throughput TCR immunosequencing, statistical association of individual TCRs with disease status, and machine learning to predict cytomegalovirus infection status. A later analysis re-analyzed previously published TCR beta repertoires from several hundred donors and added high-resolution HLA genotyping to study TCR occurrence patterns. Because of strong linkage in the cohort, roughly five DR-DQ haplotypes were treated as single units for association and clustering. Typing coverage differed by locus: A, B, C, DRB1 and DQB1 were typed in roughly 620-630 donors, DQA1 in 522, DPA1 in 600 to 610, and DPB1 in roughly 470. The aim of the study was to test whether cataloging public T cell receptors could identify signatures of past pathogen exposure.

The cohort was made up of around 720 healthy bone marrow donors. All cohort members were sampled while nominally healthy, although unrecorded immune exposures were likely present. The donor was CMV seropositive and was included in the group of 250 to 300 seropositive cohort members. Every donor gave a peripheral blood sample, and the peripheral blood mononuclear cells from that sample were used for TCR beta sequencing. The Qiagen DNeasy Blood Extraction Kit was used to extract genomic DNA from the blood cell samples. V has 0 bases trimmed and J has 4 bases trimmed; junction bases matching no gene number 5. The germline V gene (reference sequence) specifies MNHNY as CDR1 and SVGAGI as CDR2. The CDR3, cysteine through phenylalanine, is 16 amino acids long. Only the CDR3 part of the read is kept: 48 bases, read in frame from the first base. The study at large found these results: It was suggested by the authors that the approach could potentially be generalized to other disease states and immunological phenotypes. A few of the identified cytomegalovirus-associated TCR beta chains were confirmed in vitro to be specific for cytomegalovirus antigens. Compared with equally common non-associated chains, HLA-associated TCR beta chains in a later analysis were more clonally expanded and had lower generation probabilities. Roughly uniform sequencing depth across donors was assumed in presence/absence analyses, although this assumption may not hold. Because counts were too low, approximately 18 rarely observed V segments, including chromosome 9 orphons, were excluded from the earlier analysis of a few hundred of the donors. Most TCR sequences were seen in very few donors, while some public TCRs were found in many individuals. Correlated functional status among segregating V segments might be attributable to linkage disequilibrium, but an unknown experimental factor could not be ruled out. When HLA alleles, especially DR and DQ, strongly co-occurred, TCR associations were difficult to assign to individual alleles. A cluster of highly shared sequence variants was judged likely to represent a technical artifact of the sequencing pipeline. Specific HLA alleles were associated with 16,951 TCR beta sequences at a false discovery rate of 0.05 in a later analysis. In a later analysis, several top co-occurrence clusters were reported to appear linked to parvovirus B19, influenza, CMV and Epstein-Barr virus. A later genetic analysis reported fewer N-insertions in productive TCRs among donors in an Asian-associated ancestry cluster than the roughly 700-donor mean. Only TCR beta chains were sequenced in this cohort, and the absence of alpha or paired-chain data limited detectable features. In an earlier analysis of more than 500 of the donors, most TCR beta V segments appeared in productive rearrangements about 87% or about 30% of the time, broadly matching IMGT annotations. CMV serostatus was the only immune exposure information available for the cohort. Cytomegalovirus status was reported to be diagnosed by the classifier with high specificity and sensitivity in both the original and validation cohorts. A later genetic analysis associated a missense DCLRE1C variant with V-gene and J-gene trimming of TCR beta chains, and an independent cohort replicated the association. In the study, 150 to 200 TCR beta chains were listed as associated with cytomegalovirus. A later analysis found that TCR association rates varied across HLA loci, with DRB1 alleles showing the most associated TCRs and HLA-C alleles the fewest. Some IMGT-functional V segments, including TRBV6-2 and TRBV6-3, could not be told apart with the 87-base-pair reads, so those segments were excluded. HLA typing was unavailable for some donors at each locus, so association tests used only the typed subset. A further reported finding was that TCR beta sequences accurately predicted the HLA-A and HLA-B alleles for most subjects in the first cohort. Most CMV-associated TCR beta chains appeared to be HLA-restricted in a later analysis, and the HLA associations seemed to be driven largely by CMV exposure.

Worth noting for this clone: Its antigen target is currently unknown. The record has no base qualities; no much larger clone is one base away.

Library method: the immunoSEQ multiplex PCR assay. For the multiplex PCR, a mixture combining 60 forward primers for TCR Vbeta segments and 13 reverse primers for TCR Jbeta segments was used. The CDR3 region of rearranged TCR beta genes was amplified from genomic DNA with a multiplex PCR assay. The Illumina HiSeq System was used to sequence the amplified TCR beta libraries as 87-base-pair reads. Per the source publication's procedure: A later analysis counted around 72 million unique TCR beta chains across the 690 or so repertoires, and approximately 11 million of these chains were shared by at least two donors. Raw reads were error-corrected and collapsed into unique sequences with a nearest-neighbor algorithm that merged closely related sequences to remove PCR and sequencing errors. Alignment of CDR3 sequences to IMGT reference sequences was used to assign V, D and J gene segments. For a sequence to be retained, a match of at least six nucleotides to both a V gene segment and a J gene segment was required. A rearrangement was called productive if the CDR3 had no stop codons and remained in frame with V and J, and every other rearrangement was called non-productive. Following IMGT convention, CDR3 was defined as the stretch from the second conserved V-encoded cysteine up to the conserved J-encoded phenylalanine. The earlier analysis of more than 450 of the donors excluded sequences that lacked an unambiguous match to a single V gene segment. In an earlier analysis of roughly 600 of the donors, a V segment was called functional when productive rearrangements were above 56.7%, and segregating when the standard deviation between donors exceeded 5%. A statistical classification framework was built for diagnosing cytomegalovirus status from the catalog of TCR beta chain sequences. In a later analysis, TCR nucleotide sequences were compared against IMGT/GENE-DB human TR gene sequences so that V and J genes could be assigned. A later analysis assigned CDR3 sequences and most-parsimonious VDJ recombination scenarios with the TCRdist pipeline. In a later analysis, every TCR beta chain was defined by the combination of its CDR3 amino acid sequence and its V-gene family, and reads without a unique V-gene family were dropped. In a later analysis, 500 to 650 highly shared, low-generation-probability nucleotide sequences were removed to address suspected cross-contamination and a sequencing artifact. For each public chain, a later analysis derived a clonal expansion index from normalized ranks of inferred template counts within each repertoire. In a later analysis, generation probabilities were computed using a VDJ recombination model fitted to out-of-frame rearrangements, and the results were checked against IGoR. In a later analysis, hypergeometric tests were used to score TCR-TCR, TCR-HLA and TCR-CMV co-occurrence, with a repertoire-size bias correction applied to TCR pairs. In a later analysis, false discovery rates were estimated by permuting HLA or CMV assignments 20 times. A later analysis grouped co-occurring TCRs with DBSCAN, adding TCRdist sequence similarity when clustering within HLA-allele-positive subsets. For co-occurrence clustering, repertoires with fewer than 30,000 or more than 120,000 public chains were excluded, along with roughly five repertoires with anomalous nucleotide sharing. This is the immuneACCESS table as TCRdb keeps it, with only in-frame sequences that have V and J called. A part of the clones is gone; compared with another copy, unresolved V genes explain less than half, and the rest is unexplained. V and J calls plus clone size are reproduced from that table; the DNA served to infer D and trimming. The sample table records about 140,000 clones; around 82% of these occur just once. About 6.8% of the sample belongs to the ten largest clones.

The chain is assembled from TRBV6-6 and TRBJ2-1; the central 8 bases match TRBD2. This clonotype was obtained from a woman in her forties in good health and CMV-seropositive. Sequencing was performed on PBMCs. The DNA sequence is as follows: TGTGCCAGCAGTTACTCGAGGGCTAGCGGGTACAATGAGCAGTTCTTC. Translated, this is CASSYSRASGYNEQFF.